A selection of T cell receptor beta chains follows, all from one sample in a study of blood T cells in healthy people across ages. TCRdb processed the 5' RACE reads anew with MiXCR; each CDR3 protein has one entry. The sample lists about 970,000 distinct CDR3 sequences; roughly 51% were seen once. Specimen: blood. The receptors were sampled from an older woman in good health. Each CDR3 is given with its conserved first and last residue. A D gene is named only where the DNA matches it firmly. For some rows the clone size is stated as once, few or many, or as a class when expanded; others skip it.

clone size: few; V gene: TRBV25-1; J gene: TRBJ1-5; D gene: TRBD1; CDR3 DNA: TGTGCCAGCAGTGATACAGGGGCGAATCAGCCCCAGCATTTT; CDR3 protein: CASSDTGANQPQHF
clone size: few; V gene: TRBV24-1; J gene: TRBJ1-5; D gene: NA; CDR3 DNA: TGTGCCACCAGTGATATGAGGGGGTCTCGGCCCCAGCATTTT; CDR3 protein: CATSDMRGSRPQHF
clone size: NA; V gene: TRBV5-1; J gene: TRBJ2-2; D gene: NA; CDR3 DNA: TGCGCCAGCAGCTTTGGGCTAATCACCGGGGAGCTGTTTTTT; CDR3 protein: CASSFGLITGELFF
clone size: NA; V gene: TRBV2; J gene: TRBJ2-3; D gene: TRBD2; CDR3 DNA: TGTGCCAGCAGTGGTCGAGCGGGGCAAGATACGCAGTATTTT; CDR3 protein: CASSGRAGQDTQYF
clone size: NA; V gene: TRBV20-1; J gene: TRBJ1-1; D gene: NA; CDR3 DNA: TGCAGTGCTAGAGATGCAGGGATGAACACTGAAGCTTTCTTT; CDR3 protein: CSARDAGMNTEAFF
clone size: NA; V gene: TRBV14; J gene: TRBJ1-6; D gene: TRBD1; CDR3 DNA: TGTGCCAGCAGCGGTCGGACAGGGGCTGTGGAACCCCTCCACTTT; CDR3 protein: CASSGRTGAVEPLHF
clone size: NA; V gene: TRBV20-1; J gene: TRBJ2-7; D gene: NA; CDR3 DNA: TGCAGTGCTAGGAGCGGTTGGTCCGCCGAGCAGTACTTC; CDR3 protein: CSARSGWSAEQYF
clone size: NA; V gene: TRBV9; J gene: TRBJ2-5; D gene: NA; CDR3 DNA: TGTGCCAGCAGCTACGTCGGCGGGGTACAAGAGACCCAGTACTTC; CDR3 protein: CASSYVGGVQETQYF
clone size: NA; V gene: TRBV7-7; J gene: TRBJ1-5; D gene: TRBD1; CDR3 DNA: TGTGCCAGCAGCTCGCGGGACAGGGATTCGCATAGCAATCAGCCCCAGCATTTT; CDR3 protein: CASSSRDRDSHSNQPQHF
clone size: NA; V gene: TRBV20-1; J gene: TRBJ1-1; D gene: NA; CDR3 DNA: TGCAGTGCTACCCCGGGGGGGGCGAGCACTGAAGCTTTCTTT; CDR3 protein: CSATPGGASTEAFF
clone size: NA; V gene: TRBV19; J gene: TRBJ2-7; D gene: NA; CDR3 DNA: TGTGCCAGTAGCGGACAGATGAGGTACGAGCAGTACTTC; CDR3 protein: CASSGQMRYEQYF
clone size: NA; V gene: TRBV29-1; J gene: TRBJ1-1; D gene: TRBD1; CDR3 DNA: TGCAGCGTAGCCTGGACAGGGAACACTGAAGCTTTCTTT; CDR3 protein: CSVAWTGNTEAFF
clone size: NA; V gene: TRBV4-1; J gene: TRBJ2-1; D gene: TRBD1; CDR3 DNA: TGCGCCAGCAGCCATTACCTACGGGACAGGTTCTACAATGAGCAGTTCTTC; CDR3 protein: CASSHYLRDRFYNEQFF
clone size: few; V gene: TRBV27; J gene: TRBJ2-7; D gene: NA; CDR3 DNA: TGTGCCAGCAGTCTCCAGGCAGGGATCAGGTACGAGCAGTACTTC; CDR3 protein: CASSLQAGIRYEQYF
clone size: NA; V gene: TRBV27; J gene: TRBJ1-1; D gene: NA; CDR3 DNA: TGTGCCAGCAGTTTATCTGGGGAGAACACTGAAGCTTTCTTT; CDR3 protein: CASSLSGENTEAFF
clone size: NA; V gene: TRBV9; J gene: TRBJ2-5; D gene: NA; CDR3 DNA: TGTGCCAGCAGCGTATTAGACAATTTAGAGACCCAGTACTTC; CDR3 protein: CASSVLDNLETQYF
clone size: few; V gene: TRBV5-1; J gene: TRBJ1-4; D gene: NA; CDR3 DNA: TGCGCCAGCAGCTCCTTCCTACTACAGGGAACTAATGAAAAACTGTTTTTT; CDR3 protein: CASSSFLLQGTNEKLFF
clone size: NA; V gene: TRBV12-3/TRBV12-4; J gene: TRBJ2-1; D gene: NA; CDR3 DNA: TGTGCCAGTCTCACGGCGGCCGCCTACAATGAGCAGTTCTTC; CDR3 protein: CASLTAAAYNEQFF
clone size: few; V gene: TRBV24-1; J gene: TRBJ1-6; D gene: NA; CDR3 DNA: TGTGCCACCTCGAGACAAGATAATTCACCCCTCCACTTT; CDR3 protein: CATSRQDNSPLHF
clone size: NA; V gene: TRBV7-2; J gene: TRBJ1-1; D gene: NA; CDR3 DNA: TGTGCCAGCAGCCAGCGGGGGGGGAACACTGAAGCTTTCTTT; CDR3 protein: CASSQRGGNTEAFF
clone size: NA; V gene: TRBV20-1; J gene: TRBJ2-7; D gene: NA; CDR3 DNA: TGCAGTGCTAGAGATAGTGGGGTCGAGCAGTACTTC; CDR3 protein: CSARDSGVEQYF
clone size: NA; V gene: TRBV5-6; J gene: TRBJ2-5; D gene: NA; CDR3 DNA: TGTGCCAGCAGCTTGGCCCCCGGGGCGGCACGACATTGGGACATCCAGTACTTC; CDR3 protein: CASSLAPGAARHWDIQYF
clone size: NA; V gene: TRBV12-3/TRBV12-4; J gene: TRBJ1-4; D gene: TRBD1; CDR3 DNA: TGTGCCAGCAGACCCCGCACAGGGGCTAATGAAAAACTGTTTTTT; CDR3 protein: CASRPRTGANEKLFF
clone size: NA; V gene: TRBV14; J gene: TRBJ2-3; D gene: NA; CDR3 DNA: TGTGCCAGCAGCCAAAGTACGTGGGAGCCCCCCCGGGCAGATACGCAGTATTTT; CDR3 protein: CASSQSTWEPPRADTQYF
clone size: NA; V gene: TRBV7-9; J gene: TRBJ2-2; D gene: NA; CDR3 DNA: TGTGCCAGCAGCCCTCAGGGGAGGGCCGGGGAGCTGTTTTTT; CDR3 protein: CASSPQGRAGELFF
clone size: NA; V gene: TRBV7-2; J gene: TRBJ2-5; D gene: NA; CDR3 DNA: TGTGCCAGCAGCTCGACAGGGAGGGGAGAGACCCAGTACTTC; CDR3 protein: CASSSTGRGETQYF
clone size: NA; V gene: TRBV2; J gene: TRBJ2-6; D gene: NA; CDR3 DNA: TGTGCCAGCCGTTCACGAGCAGGGCCCTCTGGGGCCAACTTCCTGACTTTC; CDR3 protein: CASRSRAGPSGANFLTF
clone size: NA; V gene: TRBV6-6; J gene: TRBJ1-5; D gene: NA; CDR3 DNA: TGTGCCAGCAGTAGCCAACGGGGGGGTTCGTTTGCCCAGCATTTT; CDR3 protein: CASSSQRGGSFAQHF
clone size: few; V gene: TRBV24-1; J gene: TRBJ2-3; D gene: TRBD2; CDR3 DNA: TGTGCCACCACTGGACTAGCGGGAGGTTATGATACGCAGTATTTT; CDR3 protein: CATTGLAGGYDTQYF
clone size: NA; V gene: TRBV12-3/TRBV12-4; J gene: TRBJ1-4; D gene: TRBD1; CDR3 DNA: TGTGCCAGCAGCCTAAGGGGGCGGTATGAAAAACTGTTTTTT; CDR3 protein: CASSLRGRYEKLFF
clone size: few; V gene: TRBV4-3; J gene: TRBJ2-2; D gene: NA; CDR3 DNA: TGCGCCAGCAGCCAAGTGATGCCCGGGGAGCTGTTTTTT; CDR3 protein: CASSQVMPGELFF
clone size: NA; V gene: TRBV6-6; J gene: TRBJ1-2; D gene: NA; CDR3 DNA: TGTGCCAGCAGTTACCCCGGGGATGACTATGGCTACACCTTC; CDR3 protein: CASSYPGDDYGYTF
clone size: NA; V gene: TRBV18; J gene: TRBJ2-6; D gene: NA; CDR3 DNA: TGTGCCAGCTCACCATCCCATTCAGAGGCCAACGTCCTGACTTTC; CDR3 protein: CASSPSHSEANVLTF
clone size: few; V gene: TRBV2; J gene: TRBJ2-7; D gene: NA; CDR3 DNA: TGTGCCAGCGAACGACAGAGATGGTACGAGCAGTACTTC; CDR3 protein: CASERQRWYEQYF
clone size: NA; V gene: TRBV12-3/TRBV12-4; J gene: TRBJ2-7; D gene: NA; CDR3 DNA: TGTGCCAGCAGTGTACCCAACAGGGCCTCCGAGCAGTACTTC; CDR3 protein: CASSVPNRASEQYF
clone size: NA; V gene: TRBV4-1; J gene: TRBJ1-1; D gene: NA; CDR3 DNA: TGCGCCAGCAGCTACGGGACACCTGAAGCTTTCTTT; CDR3 protein: CASSYGTPEAFF
clone size: NA; V gene: TRBV12-3/TRBV12-4; J gene: TRBJ2-2; D gene: TRBD2; CDR3 DNA: TGTGCCAGCAGTTTCGGCGGCGGGAGAACTACCGGGGAGCTGTTTTTT; CDR3 protein: CASSFGGGRTTGELFF
clone size: NA; V gene: TRBV20-1; J gene: TRBJ1-2; D gene: TRBD1; CDR3 DNA: TGCAGCGCTAGATATTGGACAGGGGGCGCGGGGGGCTACACCTTC; CDR3 protein: CSARYWTGGAGGYTF
clone size: NA; V gene: TRBV20-1; J gene: TRBJ2-3; D gene: NA; CDR3 DNA: TGCAGTGCTTCACACTCACGGGCGGCCACAGATACGCAGTATTTT; CDR3 protein: CSASHSRAATDTQYF
clone size: few; V gene: TRBV7-6; J gene: TRBJ1-2; D gene: TRBD1; CDR3 DNA: TGTGCCAGCAGCTTAGCGCAGGGGGCGGGCTATGGCTACACCTTC; CDR3 protein: CASSLAQGAGYGYTF
clone size: few; V gene: TRBV29-1; J gene: TRBJ2-1; D gene: TRBD2; CDR3 DNA: TGCAGCGTGGGGACTAGTACCTACAATGAGCAGTTCTTC; CDR3 protein: CSVGTSTYNEQFF
clone size: NA; V gene: TRBV20-1; J gene: TRBJ2-3; D gene: NA; CDR3 DNA: TGCAGTGCAAGTAGTTCTCTTTTGGCAGATACGCAGTATTTT; CDR3 protein: CSASSSLLADTQYF